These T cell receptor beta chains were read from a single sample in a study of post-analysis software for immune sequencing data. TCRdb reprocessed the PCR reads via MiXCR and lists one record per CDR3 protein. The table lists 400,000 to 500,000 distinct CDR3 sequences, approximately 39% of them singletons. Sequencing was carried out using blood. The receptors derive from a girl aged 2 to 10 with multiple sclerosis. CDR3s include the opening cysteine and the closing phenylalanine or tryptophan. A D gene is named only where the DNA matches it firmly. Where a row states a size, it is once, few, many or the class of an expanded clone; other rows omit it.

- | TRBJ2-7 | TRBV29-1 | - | CSVGGRNIAEQYF | TGCAGCGTTGGAGGCCGAAATATCGCAGAGCAGTACTTC
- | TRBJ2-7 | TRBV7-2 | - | CASSLPPRQIPSYEQYF | TGTGCCAGCAGTCTCCCACCACGACAGATTCCTTCCTACGAGCAGTACTTC
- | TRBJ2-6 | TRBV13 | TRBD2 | CASSLSSGGSSGANVLTF | TGTGCCAGCAGCTTATCCAGCGGGGGAAGCTCTGGGGCCAACGTCCTGACTTTC
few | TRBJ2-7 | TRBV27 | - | CASSSGRGIYEQYF | TGTGCCAGCAGTTCTGGGCGGGGTATCTACGAGCAGTACTTC
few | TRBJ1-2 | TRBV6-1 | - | CASSDRPGRILDYGYTF | TGTGCCAGCAGTGATCGTCCAGGCCGAATTCTCGACTATGGCTACACCTTC
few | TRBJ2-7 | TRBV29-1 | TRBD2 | CSVESGAGEQYF | TGCAGCGTTGAGAGCGGGGCGGGGGAGCAGTACTTC
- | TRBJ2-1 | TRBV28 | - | CASSPLGPYNEQFF | TGTGCCAGCAGTCCGTTAGGGCCTTACAATGAGCAGTTCTTC
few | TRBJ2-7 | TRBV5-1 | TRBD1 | CASSFRTGTYEQYF | TGCGCCAGCAGCTTTCGGACAGGCACCTACGAGCAGTACTTC
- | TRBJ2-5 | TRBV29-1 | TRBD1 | CSVERDRKETQYF | TGCAGCGTCGAAAGGGACAGGAAAGAGACCCAGTACTTC
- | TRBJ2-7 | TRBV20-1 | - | CSARRGAYEQYF | TGCAGTGCTCGCAGGGGGGCCTACGAGCAGTACTTC
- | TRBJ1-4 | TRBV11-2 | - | CASSLEFGRGHEKLFF | TGTGCCAGCAGCTTAGAGTTCGGCAGGGGCCATGAAAAACTGTTTTTT
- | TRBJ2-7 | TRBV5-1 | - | CASSAGRTSYEQYF | TGCGCCAGCAGCGCCGGTAGGACCTCCTACGAGCAGTACTTC
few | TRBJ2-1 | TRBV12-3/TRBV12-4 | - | CASKEGGVIFEQFF | TGTGCCAGCAAGGAGGGGGGAGTAATATTTGAGCAGTTCTTC
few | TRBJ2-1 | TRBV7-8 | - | CASSLAETAPILPYNEQFF | TGTGCCAGCAGCTTAGCGGAGACAGCTCCTATCCTACCCTACAATGAGCAGTTCTTC
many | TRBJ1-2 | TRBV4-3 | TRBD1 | CASSDNRGQAYGYTF | TGCGCCAGCAGCGACAACAGGGGGCAGGCCTATGGCTACACCTTC
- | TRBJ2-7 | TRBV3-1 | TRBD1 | CAGSQYGQGGERYF | TGTGCCGGCAGCCAATACGGACAGGGCGGAGAGCGGTACTTC
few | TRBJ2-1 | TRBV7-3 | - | CASSLPGRDYNEQFF | TGTGCCAGCAGCTTGCCAGGGCGTGACTACAATGAGCAGTTCTTC
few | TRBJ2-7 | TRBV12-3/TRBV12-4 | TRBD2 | CASSLGGGRGAYEQYF | TGTGCCAGCAGTTTAGGGGGCGGGAGAGGGGCCTACGAGCAGTACTTC
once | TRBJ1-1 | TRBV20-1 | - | CSAINLGAEAFF | TGCAGTGCTATAAACCTAGGCGCTGAAGCTTTCTTT
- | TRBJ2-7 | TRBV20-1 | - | CSAQTGSYEQYF | TGCAGTGCCCAGACAGGTTCATACGAGCAGTACTTC
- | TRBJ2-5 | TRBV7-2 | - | CASSGRTETQYF | TGTGCCAGCAGCGGACGGACAGAGACCCAGTACTTC
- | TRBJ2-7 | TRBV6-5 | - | CASIRGYEQYF | TGTGCCAGCATCCGCGGCTACGAGCAGTACTTC
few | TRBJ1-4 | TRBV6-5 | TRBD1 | CASRDFRGQGEKLFF | TGTGCCAGCAGGGACTTCAGGGGGCAGGGAGAAAAACTGTTTTTT
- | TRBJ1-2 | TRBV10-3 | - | CAISETAGPFYGYTF | TGTGCCATCAGTGAGACGGCAGGACCCTTCTATGGCTACACCTTC
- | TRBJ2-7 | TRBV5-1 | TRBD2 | CASSSASIAGGRYSYEQYF | TGCGCCAGCAGCTCCGCATCCATAGCGGGAGGCCGCTACTCCTACGAGCAGTACTTC
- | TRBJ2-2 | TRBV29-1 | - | CSVEGRRTGELFF | TGCAGCGTTGAGGGTCGTCGGACCGGGGAGCTGTTTTTT
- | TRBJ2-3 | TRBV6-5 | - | CASSYSPQHPSTDTQYF | TGTGCCAGCAGTTACTCACCACAACACCCTAGCACAGATACGCAGTATTTT
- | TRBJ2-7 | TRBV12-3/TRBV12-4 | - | CASSISGKGYYEQYF | TGTGCCAGCAGTATTAGTGGAAAAGGGTACTACGAGCAGTACTTC
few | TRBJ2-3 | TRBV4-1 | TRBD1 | CASSDYRGPSTDTQYF | TGCGCCAGCAGCGATTACAGGGGACCCAGCACAGATACGCAGTATTTT
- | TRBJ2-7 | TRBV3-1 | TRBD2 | CASSQLPGLAGVEEQYF | TGTGCCAGCAGCCAACTCCCGGGACTAGCGGGAGTGGAAGAGCAGTACTTC
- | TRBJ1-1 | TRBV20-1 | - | CSAIGTCTEAFF | TGCAGTGCCATAGGGACCTGCACTGAAGCTTTCTTT
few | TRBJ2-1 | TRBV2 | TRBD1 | CAIPGTANSSYNEQFF | TGTGCCATTCCCGGGACAGCCAATAGCTCCTACAATGAGCAGTTCTTC
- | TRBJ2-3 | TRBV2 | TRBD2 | CASSEWAGVSTDTQYF | TGTGCCAGCAGTGAATGGGCGGGAGTTTCTACAGATACGCAGTATTTT
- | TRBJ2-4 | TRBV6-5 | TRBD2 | CASTTGLAGGPQYF | TGTGCCAGCACCACCGGACTAGCGGGGGGGCCCCAGTACTTC
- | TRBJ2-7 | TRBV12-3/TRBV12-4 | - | CASSQYISGEQYF | TGTGCCAGCAGTCAGTACATCTCGGGGGAGCAGTACTTC
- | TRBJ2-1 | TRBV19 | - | CASSIDLVGGPHDEQFF | TGTGCCAGTAGTATAGATCTAGTAGGGGGACCCCACGATGAGCAGTTCTTC
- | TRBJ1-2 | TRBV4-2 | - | CASSQVDDSFLYGYTF | TGTGCCAGCAGCCAAGTTGACGACAGCTTCCTCTATGGCTACACCTTC
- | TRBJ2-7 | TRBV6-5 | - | CASSYSTSGEQYF | TGTGCCAGCAGTTACTCGACCAGCGGGGAGCAGTACTTC
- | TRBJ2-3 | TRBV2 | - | CASVVPPADTQYF | TGTGCCAGCGTCGTTCCGCCGGCAGATACGCAGTATTTT
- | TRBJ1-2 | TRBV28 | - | CASSPPNGRGGYTF | TGTGCCAGCAGCCCCCCCAACGGAAGAGGTGGCTACACCTTC
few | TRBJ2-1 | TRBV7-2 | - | CASSFSFNEQFF | TGTGCCAGCAGCTTTAGCTTCAATGAGCAGTTCTTC
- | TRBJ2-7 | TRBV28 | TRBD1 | CASSLPDRGPHEQYF | TGTGCCAGCAGCCTCCCGGACAGGGGGCCCCACGAGCAGTACTTC
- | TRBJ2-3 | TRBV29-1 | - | CSVADNTDTQYF | TGCAGCGTAGCGGACAACACAGATACGCAGTATTTT
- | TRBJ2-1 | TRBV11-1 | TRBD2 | CASSPLTSGVYNEQFF | TGTGCCAGCAGCCCGCTGACTAGCGGGGTCTACAATGAGCAGTTCTTC
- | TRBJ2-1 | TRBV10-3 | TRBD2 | CAISESYSGAYNEQFF | TGTGCCATCAGTGAGAGCTATAGCGGGGCCTACAATGAGCAGTTCTTC
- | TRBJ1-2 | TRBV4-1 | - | CASRNAEQMLADGYTF | TGCGCCAGCAGGAACGCAGAACAAATGCTAGCGGATGGCTACACCTTC
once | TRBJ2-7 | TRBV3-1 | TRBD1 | CASSPRGPGDYEQYF | TGTGCCAGCAGCCCAAGGGGGCCAGGCGACTACGAGCAGTACTTC
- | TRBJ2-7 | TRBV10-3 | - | CAISEGGPLMEQYF | TGTGCCATCAGTGAGGGAGGACCCCTTATGGAGCAGTACTTC
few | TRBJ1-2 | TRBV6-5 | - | CASSYYRSSRGYTF | TGTGCCAGCAGTTATTACAGGAGTTCACGTGGCTACACCTTC
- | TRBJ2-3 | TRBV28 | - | CASVNGAPEDTQYF | TGTGCCAGCGTAAATGGGGCGCCTGAGGATACGCAGTATTTT
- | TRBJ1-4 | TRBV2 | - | CASSDQRLHNEKLFF | TGTGCCAGCAGTGATCAACGGCTCCATAATGAAAAACTGTTTTTT